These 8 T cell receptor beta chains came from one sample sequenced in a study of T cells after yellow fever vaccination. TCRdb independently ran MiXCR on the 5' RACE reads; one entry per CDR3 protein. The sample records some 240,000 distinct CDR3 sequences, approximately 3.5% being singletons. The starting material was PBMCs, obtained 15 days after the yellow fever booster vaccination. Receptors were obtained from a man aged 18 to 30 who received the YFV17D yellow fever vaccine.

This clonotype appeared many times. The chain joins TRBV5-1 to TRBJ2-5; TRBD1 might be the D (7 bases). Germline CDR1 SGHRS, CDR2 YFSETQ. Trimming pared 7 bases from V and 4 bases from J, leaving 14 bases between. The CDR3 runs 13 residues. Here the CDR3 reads CASVLEGAETQYF. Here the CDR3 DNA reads TGCGCCAGCGTGTTGGAGGGGGCAGAGACCCAGTACTTC.

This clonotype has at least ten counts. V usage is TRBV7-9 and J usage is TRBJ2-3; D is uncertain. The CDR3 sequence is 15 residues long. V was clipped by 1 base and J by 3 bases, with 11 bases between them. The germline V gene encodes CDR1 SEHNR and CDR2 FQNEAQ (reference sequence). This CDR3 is CASSLVEMLTDTQYF. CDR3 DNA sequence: TGTGCCAGCAGCTTAGTTGAAATGTTGACAGATACGCAGTATTTT.

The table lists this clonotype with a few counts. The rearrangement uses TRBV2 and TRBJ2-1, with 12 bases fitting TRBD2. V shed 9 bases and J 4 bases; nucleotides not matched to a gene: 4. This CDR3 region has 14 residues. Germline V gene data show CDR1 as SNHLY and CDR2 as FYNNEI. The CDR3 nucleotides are TGTGCCAGTACTAGCGGGGGGACTTACAATGAGCAGTTCTTC. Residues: CASTSGGTYNEQFF.

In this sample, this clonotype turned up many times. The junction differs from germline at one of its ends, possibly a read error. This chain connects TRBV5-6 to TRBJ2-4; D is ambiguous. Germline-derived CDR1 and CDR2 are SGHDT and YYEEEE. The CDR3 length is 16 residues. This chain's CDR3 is CASIQQQFRKVKGLDF. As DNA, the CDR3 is TGTGCCAGCATCCAACAGCAATTTCGGAAGGTAAAAGGTCTGGACTTC.

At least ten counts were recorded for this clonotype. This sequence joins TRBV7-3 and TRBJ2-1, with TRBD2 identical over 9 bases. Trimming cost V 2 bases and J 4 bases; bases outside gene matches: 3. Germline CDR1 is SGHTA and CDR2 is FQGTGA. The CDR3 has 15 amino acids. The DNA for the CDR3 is TGTGCCAGCAGCTTATACGCGGGGGGGTACAATGAGCAGTTCTTC. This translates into CASSLYAGGYNEQFF.

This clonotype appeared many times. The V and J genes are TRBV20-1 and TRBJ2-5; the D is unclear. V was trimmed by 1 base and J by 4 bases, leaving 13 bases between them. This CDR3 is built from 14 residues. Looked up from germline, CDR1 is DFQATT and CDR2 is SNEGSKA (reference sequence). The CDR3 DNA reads TGCAGTGCTAGAGTACCAAGGGCCCCAGAGACCCAGTACTTC. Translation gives CSARVPRAPETQYF.

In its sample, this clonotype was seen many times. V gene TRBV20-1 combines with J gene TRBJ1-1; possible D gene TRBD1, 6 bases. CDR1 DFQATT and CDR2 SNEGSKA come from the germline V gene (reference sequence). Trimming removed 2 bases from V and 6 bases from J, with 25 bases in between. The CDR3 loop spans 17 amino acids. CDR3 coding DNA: TGCAGTGCTAGACCCCCGATTCAGGGACATCGAACACCTGAAGCTTTCTTT. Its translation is CSARPPIQGHRTPEAFF.

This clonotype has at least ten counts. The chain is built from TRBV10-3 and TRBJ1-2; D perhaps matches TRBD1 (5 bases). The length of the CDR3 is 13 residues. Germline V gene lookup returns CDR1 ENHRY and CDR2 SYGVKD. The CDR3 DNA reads TGTGCTATGACCGGGACGGAGAAATATGGCTACACCTTC. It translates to CAMTGTEKYGYTF.